Shown below are 27 T cell receptor beta chains from a single sample sequenced in a study of CD8+ T cells in alopecia areata. As the sequencing template, cDNA was produced by extracting RNA and reverse transcribing it. TCRdb's copy holds only in-frame clones and misses some; the assay was immunoSEQ multiplex PCR. The sample lists some 240,000 clones, 50% to 70% seen once, with 0.45% in the top ten. This specimen consisted of CD4+ T cells sorted from blood, obtained at week 0. The receptors stem from a human donor with alopecia areata.

The CDR3 loop reads CASRPGTSGAQETQYF. DNA of the CDR3: TGTGCCAGTAGACCCGGGACTAGCGGGGCCCAAGAGACCCAGTACTTC. The V and J genes are TRBV19 and TRBJ2-5, with TRBD2 identical over 13 bases. The CDR3 is 16 amino acids. Losses at the gene ends were 6 bases for V and 1 base for J; bases not matched to a gene: 5. Germline loops: CDR1 LNHDA, CDR2 SQIVND (reference sequence). Complete variable domain (other parts from reference TRBV19 and TRBJ2-5): DGGITQSPKYLFRKEGQNVTLSCEQNLNHDAMYWYRQDPGQGLRLIYYSQIVNDFQKGDIAEGYSVSREKKESFPLTVTSAQKNPTAFYLCASRPGTSGAQETQYFGPGTRLLVL.

V usage is TRBV2 and J usage is TRBJ2-4, with 7 bases that match TRBD2. The CDR3 covers 14 residues. V trimming: 7 bases; J trimming: 7 bases; junction bases outside the gene matches: 10. Germline CDR1 reads SNHLY; CDR2 reads FYNNEI. The chain's CDR3 is CASTTAGTNNIQYF. CDR3 in DNA: TGTGCCAGCACAACTGCAGGGACTAATAACATTCAGTACTTC.

On this clone itself: Other DNA sequences in this sample translate to the same CDR3. The chain recombines TRBV13 with TRBJ2-7; 8 positions agree with TRBD2. The germline gives CDR1 PRHDT, CDR2 FYEKMQ (reference sequence). V shed 6 bases, J shed 0 bases, and the junction held 4 bases outside the gene matches. The CDR3 consists of 14 residues. CDR3 sequence reads: CASRSSGSSYEQYF. Here the CDR3 DNA reads TGTGCCAGCAGATCAAGCGGGAGCTCCTACGAGCAGTACTTC.

The chain couples TRBV4-1 to TRBJ1-2, with 9 bases aligning to TRBD1. CDR3 length: 15 amino acids. Germline V lookup: CDR1 MGHRA, CDR2 YSYEKL. Losses at the gene ends were 1 base for V and 10 bases for J; bases not matched to a gene: 10. The chain's CDR3 is CASSQAQGQGAIYTF. CDR3 DNA: TGCGCCAGCAGCCAAGCCCAGGGACAGGGAGCTATCTACACCTTC.

CDR3 coding DNA: TGTGCCGGATCGAGACAGGGTTTGGATTCACCCCTCCACTTT. Residues: CAGSRQGLDSPLHF. The chain employs TRBV6-1 and TRBJ1-6; 7 nucleotides line up with TRBD1. Germline V gene sequence: CDR1 MNHNS, CDR2 SASEGT. The CDR3 runs to 14 residues. V shed 11 bases and J 8 bases; nucleotides not matched to a gene: 12.

This clone was recorded only once. In nucleotides, the CDR3 is TGTGCCAGCAGCCAAGATAACCTAGGGGGCAATGAGCAGTTCTTC. The encoded protein is CASSQDNLGGNEQFF. The chain is built from TRBV4-2 and TRBJ2-1, with D perhaps TRBD1 (6 bases). The CDR3 runs 15 residues. The germline V gene encodes CDR1 LGHNA and CDR2 YNFKEQ. V shed 0 bases and J shed 6 bases, with 12 bases lying between them.

The chain recombines TRBV29-1 with TRBJ2-5, with 7 bases fitting TRBD1. V was pared by 7 bases and J by 1 base, with 6 bases of the junction left unmatched. The germline V gene encodes CDR1 SQVTM and CDR2 ANQGSEA. This CDR3 is built from 13 residues. DNA of the CDR3: TGCAGCGAATCGGGACAGCTCCAAGAGACCCAGTACTTC. This codes for CSESGQLQETQYF.

The CDR3 is CASSAVEETQYF. Written as DNA, the CDR3 is TGTGCCAGCAGCGCCGTTGAAGAGACCCAGTACTTC. V is TRBV9 and J is TRBJ2-5; D is unclear. The V end lost 3 bases, the J end lost 3 bases, and 6 bases lay between the germline ends. The CDR3 totals 12 residues. Germline V gene sequence: CDR1 SGDLS, CDR2 YYNGEE.

The V call is TRBV29-1, the J call TRBJ2-5; 7 bases match TRBD1. V lost 4 bases and J lost 2; bases outside the gene matches: 4. The CDR3 has 13 amino acids. Germline CDR1 SQVTM, CDR2 ANQGSEA. In nucleotides, the CDR3 is TGCAGCGTTGTCGTCAGGGGGCAAGAGACCCAGTACTTC. Translation: CSVVVRGQETQYF.

The rearrangement uses TRBV29-1 and TRBJ2-7, with TRBD2 matching over 9 bases. From germline, CDR1 is SQVTM and CDR2 ANQGSEA. The junction had 5 bases not matched to a gene; V was cut back by 0 bases and J by 2 bases. This CDR3 contains 15 residues. The chain's CDR3 is CSVEDPSGVTYEQYF. The CDR3 nucleotides are TGCAGCGTTGAAGATCCTAGCGGGGTAACCTACGAGCAGTACTTC.

The gene calls are TRBV30 and TRBJ1-2, with D unresolved. Germline CDR1 and CDR2: GTSNPN and SVGIG (reference sequence). CDR3 length equals 11 residues. The CDR3 is CAWPHGYGYTF. The CDR3 nucleotides read TGTGCTTGGCCCCACGGCTATGGCTACACCTTC.

The chain uses TRBV7-9 and TRBJ2-7, with TRBD1 as a possible D gene (6 bases). This CDR3 spans 12 amino acids. V lost 4 bases, J lost 3 bases, and 7 bases lay in between. Germline CDR1 reads SEHNR; CDR2 reads FQNEAQ (reference sequence). The CDR3 loop is CASSWTVYEQYF. CDR3 coding DNA: TGTGCCAGCAGCTGGACAGTCTACGAGCAGTACTTC.

The chain uses TRBV6-5 and TRBJ2-2, with TRBD2 as a possible D gene (6 bases). The germline V and J ends were trimmed by 5 bases and 1 base, with 11 bases remaining between them. In germline, CDR1 is MNHEY, CDR2 SVGAGI. The CDR3 length is 15 residues. CDR3 protein: CASSPGGWNTGELFF. The CDR3 DNA follows: TGTGCCAGCAGTCCCGGGGGATGGAACACCGGGGAGCTGTTTTTT.

The genes are TRBV14 and TRBJ1-6, with D possibly matching TRBD1 (6 bases). CDR1 and CDR2 from the germline V gene are SGHDN and FVKESK. The CDR3 has 14 residues. Trimming removed 1 base from V and 7 bases from J, with 8 bases in between. CDR3 coding DNA: TGTGCCAGCAGCCAAGGGACAGCGAATTCACCCCTCCACTTT. Translation: CASSQGTANSPLHF.

This rearrangement joins TRBV5-1 to TRBJ2-3; 10 bases match TRBD1. This CDR3 has 17 residues. The V and J ends lost 0 bases and 1 base, in that order; junction bases with no gene match: 5. Germline CDR1 and CDR2: SGHRS and YFSETQ. CDR3 residues: CASSLDRDRGGTDTQYF. The CDR3 DNA is TGCGCCAGCAGCTTGGACAGGGACAGGGGTGGCACAGATACGCAGTATTTT.

This clone was observed a few times. Other DNA sequences from this sample encode an identical CDR3 as well. The rearrangement links TRBV20-1 to TRBJ1-1; D gene uncertain. V dropped 3 bases and J dropped 1 base, with 3 bases sitting between them. Germline V gives CDR1 DFQATT, CDR2 SNEGSKA (reference sequence). The length of the CDR3 is 11 residues. The CDR3 loop reads CSASSNTEAFF. For the CDR3, the DNA is TGCAGTGCTAGTTCGAACACTGAAGCTTTCTTT.

The rearrangement links TRBV4-1 to TRBJ1-1, with D maybe TRBD1 (6 bases). The CDR3 is 15 amino acids. Germline CDR1 is MGHRA and CDR2 is YSYEKL. V lost 0 bases, J lost 4 bases, and 12 bases lay in between. CDR3 sequence (DNA): TGCGCCAGCAGCCAAGATTTTCCCAGGGGCACTGAAGCTTTCTTT. It translates to CASSQDFPRGTEAFF.

This clone appeared a few times. The chain uses TRBV5-1 and TRBJ2-3; TRBD2 agrees at 9 bases. CDR1 is SGHRS and CDR2 is YFSETQ in the germline V gene. V shed 0 bases and J 2 bases; nucleotides not matched to a gene: 4. CDR3 length: 16 amino acids. In DNA, the CDR3 is TGCGCCAGCAGCTTGGGACTAGCGGAGGACACAGATACGCAGTATTTT. Its translation is CASSLGLAEDTDTQYF.

This clone was counted a few times. V and J are TRBV25-1 and TRBJ2-3; TRBD2 is a possible D gene (7 bases). Between the trimmed V and J ends, which lost 4 bases and 3 bases, there was a span of 14 bases. The CDR3 consists of 15 residues. Per germline, CDR1 MGHDK and CDR2 SYGVNS. The CDR3, as DNA: TGTGCCAGCAGTGTCGGGGGGCAAGGGACAGATACGCAGTATTTT. This translates into CASSVGGQGTDTQYF.

By proportion, this clone is medium-sized. The rearrangement links TRBV7-9 to TRBJ1-4; D is uncertain. V gave up 5 bases and J gave up 8 bases, with 15 bases separating them. The V gene's germline CDR1 is SEHNR and CDR2 FQNEAQ (reference sequence). The CDR3 contains 14 residues. The CDR3 protein is CASSAVGGSEKLFF. The CDR3 region has the DNA TGTGCCAGCAGCGCAGTCGGTGGGTCCGAAAAACTGTTTTTT.

The gene calls are TRBV5-1 and TRBJ1-1; tentative D call: TRBD1 (5 bases). Trimming shortened V by 7 bases and J by 2 bases, and 12 bases separated the two germline ends. Germline V gene lookup returns CDR1 SGHRS and CDR2 YFSETQ. The CDR3 has 13 amino acids. The chain's CDR3 is CASGHGGNTEAFF. For the CDR3, the DNA is TGCGCCAGCGGCCACGGGGGAAACACTGAAGCTTTCTTT.

The CDR3 sequence: CASSPGTSGSPDTQYF. For the CDR3, the DNA is TGTGCCAGCAGCCCCGGGACTAGCGGGAGTCCCGATACGCAGTATTTT. The V gene is TRBV7-9, the J gene TRBJ2-3; 14 nucleotides align to TRBD2. V was pared by 5 bases and J by 6 bases, with 7 bases of the junction left unmatched. Per the germline V gene, CDR1 is SEHNR and CDR2 is FQNEAQ (reference sequence). This CDR3 region has 16 residues. The variable domain in full, with the rest retrieved from reference TRBV7-9 and TRBJ2-3, is DTGVSQNPRHKITKRGQNVTFRCDPISEHNRLYWYRQTLGQGPEFLTYFQNEAQLEKSRLLSDRFSAERPKGSFSTLEIQRTEQGDSAMYLCASSPGTSGSPDTQYFGPGTRLTVL.

This rearrangement joins TRBV5-1 to TRBJ2-3; TRBD1 agrees at 7 bases. Looked up from germline, CDR1 is SGHRS and CDR2 is YFSETQ. This CDR3 is 15 amino acids long. J was trimmed by 7 bases and V by 4 bases; bases with no gene match: 12. Here the CDR3 DNA reads TGCGCCAGCAGCGGAAGACAGGGCGTTGAACATACGCAGTATTTT. It yields the protein CASSGRQGVEHTQYF.

The chain is built from TRBV5-1 and TRBJ2-3, with TRBD2 matching over 8 bases. The V gene's germline CDR1 is SGHRS and CDR2 YFSETQ. V dropped 7 bases and J dropped 0; count of bases not matched to a gene: 10. There are 16 residues in the CDR3. CDR3 amino acids: CASRHPGLGSTDTQYF. In DNA, the CDR3 is TGCGCCAGCCGCCACCCGGGACTAGGTAGCACAGATACGCAGTATTTT.

V usage is TRBV27 and J usage is TRBJ1-6; D call uncertain. Germline-derived CDR1 and CDR2 are MNHEY and SMNVEV (reference sequence). V was clipped by 3 bases and J by 10 bases, with 10 bases between them. This CDR3 region has 13 residues. The chain's CDR3 is CASSFYQGSPLHF. The CDR3 coding sequence is TGTGCCAGCAGTTTCTACCAAGGCTCACCCCTCCACTTT.

The chain joins TRBV2 to TRBJ1-2; tentative D call: TRBD1 (6 bases). The V end was cut by 5 bases, the J end by 0 bases, with 10 bases between. This CDR3 is 14 amino acids long. Germline V gene lookup returns CDR1 SNHLY and CDR2 FYNNEI. The CDR3 nucleotides read TGTGCCAGCAGTACGGACAGAGCTAACTATGGCTACACCTTC. Its protein product is CASSTDRANYGYTF.

This clone came up a few times. The chain uses TRBV7-9 and TRBJ2-5, with D tentatively TRBD1 or TRBD2 (5 bases each). Germline CDR1 and CDR2: SEHNR and FQNEAQ (reference sequence). There are 15 residues in the CDR3. The V gene lost 1 base and the J gene lost 2 bases, with 11 bases spanning the gap. CDR3 region: CASSLGDHRQETQYF. CDR3 nucleotides: TGTGCCAGCAGCTTAGGGGACCACCGACAAGAGACCCAGTACTTC.